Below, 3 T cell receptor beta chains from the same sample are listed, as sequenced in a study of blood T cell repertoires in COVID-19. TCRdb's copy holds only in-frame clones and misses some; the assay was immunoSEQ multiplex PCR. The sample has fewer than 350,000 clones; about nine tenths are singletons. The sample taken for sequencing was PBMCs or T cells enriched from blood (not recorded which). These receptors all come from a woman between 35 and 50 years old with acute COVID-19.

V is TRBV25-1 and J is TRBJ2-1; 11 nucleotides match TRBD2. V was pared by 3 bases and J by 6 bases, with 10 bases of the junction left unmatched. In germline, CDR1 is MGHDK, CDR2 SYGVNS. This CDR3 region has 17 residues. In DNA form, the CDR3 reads TGTGCCAGCAGTGATAGAACTAGCGGGGGAGTCTCCAATGAGCAGTTCTTC. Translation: CASSDRTSGGVSNEQFF.

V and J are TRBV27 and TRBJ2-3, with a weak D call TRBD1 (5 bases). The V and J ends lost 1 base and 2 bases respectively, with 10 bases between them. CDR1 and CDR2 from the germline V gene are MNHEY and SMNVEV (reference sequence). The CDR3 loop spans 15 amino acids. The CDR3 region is CASSLWGRPTDTQYF. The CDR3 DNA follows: TGTGCCAGCAGTTTATGGGGCAGACCCACAGATACGCAGTATTTT.

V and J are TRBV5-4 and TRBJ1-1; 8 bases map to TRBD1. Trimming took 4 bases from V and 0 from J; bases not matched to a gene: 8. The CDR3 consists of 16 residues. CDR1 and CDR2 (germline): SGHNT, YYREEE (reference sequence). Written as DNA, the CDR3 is TGTGCCAGCAGCCTAGGGACAGGACCGATGAACACTGAAGCTTTCTTT. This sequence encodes CASSLGTGPMNTEAFF.